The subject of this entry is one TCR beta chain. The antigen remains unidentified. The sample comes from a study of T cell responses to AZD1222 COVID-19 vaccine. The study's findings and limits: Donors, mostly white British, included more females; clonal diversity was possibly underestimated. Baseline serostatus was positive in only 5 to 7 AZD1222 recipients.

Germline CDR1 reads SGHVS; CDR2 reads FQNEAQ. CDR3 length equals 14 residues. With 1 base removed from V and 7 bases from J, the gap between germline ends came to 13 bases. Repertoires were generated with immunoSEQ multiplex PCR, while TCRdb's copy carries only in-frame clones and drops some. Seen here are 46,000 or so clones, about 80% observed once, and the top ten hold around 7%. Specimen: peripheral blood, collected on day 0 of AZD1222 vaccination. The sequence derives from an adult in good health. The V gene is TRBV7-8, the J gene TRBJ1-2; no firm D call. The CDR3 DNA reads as TGTGCCAGCAGCTTAGATGCGGGTATGCTTGGCTACACCTTC. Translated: CASSLDAGMLGYTF. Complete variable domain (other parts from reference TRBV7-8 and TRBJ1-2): GAGVSQSPRYKVAKRGQDVALRCDPISGHVSLFWYQQALGQGPEFLTYFQNEAQLDKSGLPSDRFFAERPEGSVSTLKIQRTQQEDSAVYLCASSLDAGMLGYTFGSGTRLTVV.